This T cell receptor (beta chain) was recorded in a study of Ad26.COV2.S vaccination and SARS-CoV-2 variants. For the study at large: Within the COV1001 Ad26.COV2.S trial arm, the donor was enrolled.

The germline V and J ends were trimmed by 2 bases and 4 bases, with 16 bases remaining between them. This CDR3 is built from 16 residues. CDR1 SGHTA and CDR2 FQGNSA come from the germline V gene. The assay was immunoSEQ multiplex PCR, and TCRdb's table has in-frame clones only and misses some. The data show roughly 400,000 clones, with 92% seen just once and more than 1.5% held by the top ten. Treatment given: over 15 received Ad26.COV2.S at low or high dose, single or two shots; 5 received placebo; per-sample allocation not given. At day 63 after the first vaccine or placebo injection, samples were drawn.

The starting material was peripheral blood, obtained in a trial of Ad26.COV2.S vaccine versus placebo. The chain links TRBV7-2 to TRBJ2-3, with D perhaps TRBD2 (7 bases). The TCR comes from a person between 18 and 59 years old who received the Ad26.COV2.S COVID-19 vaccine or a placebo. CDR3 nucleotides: TGTGCCAGCAGCTTAAATGGCGGGGGCGGGGCAGATACGCAGTATTTT. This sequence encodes CASSLNGGGGADTQYF. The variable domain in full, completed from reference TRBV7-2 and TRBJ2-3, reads GAGVSQSPSNKVTEKGKDVELRCDPISGHTALYWYRQSLGQGLEFLIYFQGNSAPDKSGLPSDRFSAERTGGSVSTLTIQRTQQEDSAVYLCASSLNGGGGADTQYFGPGTRLTVL.